The next 17 T cell receptor beta chains were all read from a single sample in a study of PD-L1 blockade in urothelial cancer. Sequencing was performed with immunoSEQ multiplex PCR; in TCRdb, only in-frame clones are kept and a portion is missing. The sample has approximately 38,000 clones, 70% to 90% seen once. Time point noted: peripheral blood 6 weeks after treatment start. The sample was PBMCs, taken around atezolizumab (anti-PD-L1) treatment. These receptors were obtained from a man aged 60-69 years with urothelial cancer.

The chain recombines TRBV19 with TRBJ2-3; 10 nucleotides line up with TRBD2. From germline, CDR1 is LNHDA and CDR2 SQIVND (reference sequence). CDR3 length: 14 residues. Trimming at V came to 11 bases and at J to 2 bases, leaving 7 bases not matched to a gene. CDR3 nucleotide sequence: TGTGCCGCGAGCGGGGGGGCGCACACAGATACGCAGTATTTT. As protein: CAASGGAHTDTQYF.

This chain joins TRBV6-1 and TRBJ1-5; D may be TRBD1 (6 bases). Deletions cut 4 bases from V and 3 bases from J, with 13 bases between. Looked up from germline, CDR1 is MNHNS and CDR2 is SASEGT. This CDR3 contains 15 residues. The CDR3 DNA reads as TGTGCCAGCAGTGGGCAGGGGAAGGACAATCAGCCCCAGCATTTT. The encoded protein is CASSGQGKDNQPQHF.

V usage is TRBV7-6 and J usage is TRBJ2-6; 7 bases match TRBD1. Per the germline V gene, CDR1 is SGHVS and CDR2 is FNYEAQ. The CDR3 runs to 16 residues. J gave up 2 bases and V 1 base, and 2 bases lay outside the gene matches. CDR3 region: CASSLGGGTGANVLTF. In nucleotides, the CDR3 is TGTGCCAGCAGCTTAGGAGGGGGCACTGGGGCCAACGTCCTGACTTTC.

This clone was picked up one time. This sequence joins TRBV5-1 and TRBJ1-1; TRBD1 might be the D (6 bases). The V gene lost 4 bases and the J gene lost 3 bases, with 19 bases spanning the gap. CDR3 length: 16 residues. The germline gives CDR1 SGHRS, CDR2 YFSETQ. This chain's CDR3 is CASSQLRGFSDTEAFF. In DNA, the CDR3 is TGCGCCAGCAGCCAGCTCAGGGGTTTTTCGGACACTGAAGCTTTCTTT.

The V gene is TRBV5-1, the J gene TRBJ2-2, with D possibly matching TRBD1 (6 bases). Germline CDR1 reads SGHRS; CDR2 reads YFSETQ. V gave up 4 bases and J gave up 3 bases, with 13 bases separating them. This CDR3 region has 15 residues. The chain's CDR3 is CASSPRGRDTGELFF. DNA of the CDR3: TGCGCCAGCAGCCCCAGGGGTCGGGACACCGGGGAGCTGTTTTTT.

In its sample, this clone was seen once. The chain recombines TRBV21-1 with TRBJ1-1; the table assigns TRBD1, which was not confirmed against the DNA. TRBV21-1 constitutes a pseudogene. The CDR3 is 14 amino acids. The CDR3 here is CASSRTGEVTEAFF. In DNA form, the CDR3 reads TGTGCCAGCAGCCGGACAGGGGAGGTGACTGAAGCTTTCTTT.

V and J are TRBV7-6 and TRBJ2-3; a possible D gene is TRBD2 (5 bases). Trimming stripped 5 bases from V and 4 bases from J, with 10 bases between. The CDR3 sequence is 13 residues long. Germline V gene sequence: CDR1 SGHVS, CDR2 FNYEAQ. CDR3 coding DNA: TGTGCCAGCAGCCCGAGGACTTCAGATACGCAGTATTTT. Residues: CASSPRTSDTQYF.

The chain recombines TRBV27 with TRBJ1-2; the D gene is possibly TRBD1 (6 bases). Per the germline V gene, CDR1 is MNHEY and CDR2 is SMNVEV (reference sequence). The CDR3 loop spans 14 amino acids. V lost 5 bases and J lost 4, with 14 bases in between. CDR3 in DNA: TGTGCCAGCAGTCCGCGACAGGAGATCTATGGCTACACCTTC. Encoded protein: CASSPRQEIYGYTF.

This rearrangement joins TRBV18 to TRBJ2-7; D perhaps matches TRBD2 (5 bases). V was clipped by 8 bases and J by 3 bases, with 14 bases between them. CDR1 and CDR2 (germline): KGHSH, LQKENI. The CDR3 totals 13 residues. The DNA for the CDR3 is TGTGCCAGCACGTCCCGAGGGCACTACGAGCAGTACTTC. This encodes CASTSRGHYEQYF.

This clone came up once. The chain couples TRBV4-1 to TRBJ2-5; TRBD2 matches at 9 bases. Germline assignment: CDR1 MGHRA and CDR2 YSYEKL. This CDR3 comprises 19 residues. The ends lost 1 base at V and 6 bases at J; junction bases unmatched: 18. CDR3 in amino acids: CASSQARLAESSIVKTQYF. The CDR3 region has the DNA TGCGCCAGCAGCCAAGCCCGACTAGCGGAATCGTCCATTGTGAAGACCCAGTACTTC.

V gene TRBV19 combines with J gene TRBJ2-3, with TRBD1 matching over 7 bases. Germline trimming cut 5 bases from V and 4 bases from J; bases unmatched to any gene: 3. This CDR3 is built from 13 residues. Germline-derived CDR1 and CDR2 are LNHDA and SQIVND (reference sequence). The CDR3 DNA reads TGTGCCAGTAGTCCAACAGGGGCAGATACGCAGTATTTT. Protein: CASSPTGADTQYF. Full variable domain (outside the CDR3, taken from reference TRBV19 and TRBJ2-3): DGGITQSPKYLFRKEGQNVTLSCEQNLNHDAMYWYRQDPGQGLRLIYYSQIVNDFQKGDIAEGYSVSREKKESFPLTVTSAQKNPTAFYLCASSPTGADTQYFGPGTRLTVL.

The V call is TRBV18, the J call TRBJ1-5; TRBD1 agrees at 7 bases. CDR3 length equals 13 residues. Germline-derived CDR1 and CDR2 are KGHSH and LQKENI. The V gene end was trimmed by 2 bases and the J gene end by 6 bases; junction bases not matched to a gene: 1. CDR3 amino acids: CASSPGTVQPQHF. In DNA form, the CDR3 reads TGTGCCAGCTCACCAGGGACAGTTCAGCCCCAGCATTTT.

V and J are TRBV12-5 and TRBJ1-5; the match to TRBD1 covers 9 bases. The CDR3 totals 18 residues. The V gene end was trimmed by 0 bases and the J gene end by 7 bases; junction bases not matched to a gene: 13. CDR1 is LGHNT, CDR2 FRNRAP, per germline. CDR3 coding DNA: TGTGCTAGTGGTTTGGTAGTTGGGGACAGGGAGGTGGGGCAGCCCCAGCATTTT. Translated: CASGLVVGDREVGQPQHF.

The rearrangement links TRBV13 to TRBJ2-3; 8 nucleotides match TRBD1. After removal of 3 bases from V and 0 bases from J, the junction contained 11 bases not matched to a gene. Germline V gene lookup returns CDR1 PRHDT and CDR2 FYEKMQ (reference sequence). This CDR3 is 18 amino acids long. The CDR3 sequence is CASSFLIRTGTSTDTQYF. The CDR3 nucleotides are TGTGCCAGCAGCTTCTTGATTCGGACAGGGACTAGCACAGATACGCAGTATTTT. Together with reference TRBV13 and TRBJ2-3, the CDR3 gives the full variable domain: AAGVIQSPRHLIKEKRETATLKCYPIPRHDTVYWYQQGPGQDPQFLISFYEKMQSDKGSIPDRFSAQQFSDYHSELNMSSLELGDSALYFCASSFLIRTGTSTDTQYFGPGTRLTVL.

V gene TRBV7-3 combines with J gene TRBJ1-1, with a weak D call TRBD1 (5 bases). The CDR3 consists of 18 residues. With 2 bases removed from V and 0 bases from J, the gap between germline ends came to 19 bases. Germline values: CDR1 SGHTA, CDR2 FQGTGA. The CDR3 DNA reads TGTGCCAGCAGCTTATTCGGGACCGGGGGGAACATGAACACTGAAGCTTTCTTT. Protein product: CASSLFGTGGNMNTEAFF.

This chain joins TRBV2 and TRBJ1-5, with D perhaps matching TRBD1 (5 bases). Trimming cost V 4 bases and J 2 bases, with 9 bases left between them. The CDR3 loop spans 14 amino acids. Germline-derived CDR1 and CDR2 are SNHLY and FYNNEI. Written as DNA, the CDR3 is TGTGCCAGCAGTGTGCAGGGCGGCAATCAGCCCCAGCATTTT. This gives the protein CASSVQGGNQPQHF.

The V gene is TRBV5-6, the J gene TRBJ1-1; possible D gene TRBD1, 5 bases. The germline V gene has CDR1 SGHDT and CDR2 YYEEEE. Trimming pared 0 bases from V and 8 bases from J, leaving 11 bases between. The CDR3 spans 13 residues. CDR3 residues: CASSLVGGREAFF. The DNA for the CDR3 is TGTGCCAGCAGCTTGGTGGGGGGGAGGGAAGCTTTCTTT.